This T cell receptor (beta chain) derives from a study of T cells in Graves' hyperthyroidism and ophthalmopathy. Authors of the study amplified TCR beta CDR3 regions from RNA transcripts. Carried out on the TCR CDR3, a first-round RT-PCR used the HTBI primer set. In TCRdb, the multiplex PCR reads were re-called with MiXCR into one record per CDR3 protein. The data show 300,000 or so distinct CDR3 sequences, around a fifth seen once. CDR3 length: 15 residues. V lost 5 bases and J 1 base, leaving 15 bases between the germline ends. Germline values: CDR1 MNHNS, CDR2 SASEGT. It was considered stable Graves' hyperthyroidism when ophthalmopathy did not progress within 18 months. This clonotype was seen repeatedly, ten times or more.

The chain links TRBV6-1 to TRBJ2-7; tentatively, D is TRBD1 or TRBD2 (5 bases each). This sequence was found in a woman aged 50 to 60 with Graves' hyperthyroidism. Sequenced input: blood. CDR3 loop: CASSSVPGPSYEQYF. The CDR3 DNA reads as TGTGCCAGCAGTTCCGTGCCGGGACCATCCTACGAGCAGTACTTC.